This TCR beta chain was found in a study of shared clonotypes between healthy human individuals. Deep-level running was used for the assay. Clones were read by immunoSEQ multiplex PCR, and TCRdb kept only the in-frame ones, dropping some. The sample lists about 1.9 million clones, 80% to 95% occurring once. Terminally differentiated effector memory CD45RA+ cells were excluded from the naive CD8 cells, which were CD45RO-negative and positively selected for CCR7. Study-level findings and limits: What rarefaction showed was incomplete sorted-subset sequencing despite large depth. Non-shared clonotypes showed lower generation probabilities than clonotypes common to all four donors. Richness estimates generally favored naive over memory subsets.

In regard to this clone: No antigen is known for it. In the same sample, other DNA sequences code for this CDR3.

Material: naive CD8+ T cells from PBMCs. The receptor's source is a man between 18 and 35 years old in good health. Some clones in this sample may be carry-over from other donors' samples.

The CDR3 loop is CASSRDRTYEQYF. The CDR3 DNA sequence: TGTGCCAGCAGTAGAGACAGGACCTACGAGCAGTACTTC. V usage is TRBV28 and J usage is TRBJ2-7, with D possibly TRBD1 on 6 matching bases. This CDR3 contains 13 residues. The germline gives CDR1 MDHEN, CDR2 SYDVKM. Trimming stripped 5 bases from V and 2 bases from J, with 10 bases between.